These 18 T cell receptor beta chains were all obtained from the same sample, sequenced in a study of blood T cell repertoires in COVID-19. The method was immunoSEQ multiplex PCR; TCRdb's version includes in-frame clones alone and lacks a portion of them. The data contain more than 250,000 clones, more than 80% of them seen just once; the ten biggest clones take up roughly 5.9%. Input material: peripheral blood. The receptors were gathered from a woman aged 50 to 60 with COVID-19, enrolled during active disease.

This clone was detected only a few times. Here the CDR3 DNA reads TGCGCCAGCAGCTTATCGGGTGGCAGCGATTCACCCCTCCACTTT. Translated: CASSLSGGSDSPLHF. The chain is built from TRBV5-1 and TRBJ1-6, with D uncertain. The germline CDR1 and CDR2 sequences are SGHRS and YFSETQ. This CDR3 has 15 amino acids. Trimming removed 2 bases at V and 8 bases at J, with 14 bases between.

This chain uses TRBV12-5 with TRBJ2-5; no clear D gene. V was cut by 0 bases and J by 6 bases, with 5 bases left in between. Germline V gene sequence: CDR1 LGHNT, CDR2 FRNRAP. The CDR3 has 12 amino acids. The CDR3 here is CASGLVEQTQYF. CDR3 nucleotides: TGTGCTAGTGGTTTGGTAGAGCAGACCCAGTACTTC.

The chain employs TRBV3-1 (or the pseudogene TRBV3-2) and TRBJ1-5, with 7 positions matching TRBD1. Germline lookup yields CDR1 LGHDT and CDR2 YNNKEL (reference sequence). The CDR3 is made up of 15 amino acids. Unmatched junction bases numbered 7, after V lost 2 bases and J lost 6 bases. The CDR3 loop is CASSQRTGPIQPQHF. CDR3 in DNA: TGTGCCAGCAGCCAAAGGACAGGCCCTATTCAGCCCCAGCATTTT.

The chain joins TRBV29-1 to TRBJ2-7; the D gene is possibly TRBD2 (8 bases). Trimming took 4 bases from V and 0 from J, leaving 22 bases between them. From germline, CDR1 is SQVTM and CDR2 ANQGSEA. This CDR3 contains 17 residues. The CDR3 here is CSVAGGTATYNSYEQYF. The CDR3 coding sequence is TGCAGCGTTGCGGGGGGGACAGCGACATACAACTCCTACGAGCAGTACTTC.

This sequence joins TRBV14 and TRBJ1-1; 9 nucleotides match TRBD1. Trimming cost V 6 bases and J 5 bases; bases outside gene matches: 7. Germline CDR1 is SGHDN and CDR2 is FVKESK. The CDR3 is 14 residues long. CDR3 protein: CASRRGTGRTEAFF. The CDR3 coding sequence is TGTGCCAGCAGAAGAGGGACAGGGAGAACTGAAGCTTTCTTT.

The chain is built from TRBV7-9 and TRBJ2-3; TRBD2 matches 7 bases. The CDR3 consists of 16 residues. V dropped 5 bases and J dropped 0; count of bases not matched to a gene: 8. Germline lookup yields CDR1 SEHNR and CDR2 FQNEAQ (reference sequence). The CDR3 sequence: CASSLNSGSSTDTQYF. CDR3 nucleotide sequence: TGTGCCAGCAGCCTGAATAGCGGGTCTAGCACAGATACGCAGTATTTT.

This chain links TRBV5-1 with TRBJ2-7; tentatively, D is TRBD2 (6 bases). The CDR3 is 15 residues long. CDR1 and CDR2 from the germline V gene are SGHRS and YFSETQ. The V end lost 1 base, the J end lost 0 bases, and 11 bases lay between the germline ends. CDR3 amino acids: CASSLTSYNSYEQYF. CDR3 DNA: TGCGCCAGCAGCTTGACTAGCTATAACTCCTACGAGCAGTACTTC.

This clone appeared a single time. V gene TRBV15 combines with J gene TRBJ1-3, with D perhaps TRBD1 (6 bases). Per the germline V gene, CDR1 is LNHNV and CDR2 is YYDKDF (reference sequence). Deletions cut 0 bases from V and 3 bases from J, with 6 bases between. This CDR3 region has 14 residues. CDR3: CATSRDRGGNTIYF. The CDR3 DNA sequence: TGTGCCACCAGCAGAGACAGGGGTGGAAACACCATATATTTT.

The chain recombines TRBV6-5 with TRBJ1-4; D ambiguous. Trimming shortened V by 7 bases and J by 7 bases, and 16 bases separated the two germline ends. The CDR3 sequence is 14 residues long. Germline values: CDR1 MNHEY, CDR2 SVGAGI. The CDR3, as DNA: TGTGCCAGCACTCAGCTGGGAGAGGGTGAAAAACTGTTTTTT. The encoded protein is CASTQLGEGEKLFF.

The CDR3 spells CARRDRSYGYTF. The DNA of the CDR3 is TGTGCCCGACGGGACAGGAGCTATGGCTACACCTTC. The chain couples TRBV6-5 to TRBJ1-2; 8 nucleotides match TRBD1. V lost 11 bases, J lost 4 bases, and 6 bases stayed unmatched. Germline V gives CDR1 MNHEY, CDR2 SVGAGI. The CDR3 spans 12 residues.

The chain couples TRBV24-1 to TRBJ1-5; a weak D match, TRBD1 (5 bases). CDR1 is KGHDR and CDR2 is SFDVKD in the germline V gene. V was cut by 6 bases and J by 0 bases, with 8 bases left in between. The CDR3 sequence is 14 residues long. The CDR3 spells CATSSGRSNQPQHF. CDR3 coding DNA: TGTGCCACCAGTTCAGGGCGTAGCAATCAGCCCCAGCATTTT.

The chain employs TRBV13 and TRBJ2-2; TRBD2 matches at 8 bases. The CDR3 is made up of 15 amino acids. The V gene end was trimmed by 7 bases and the J gene end by 5 bases; junction bases not matched to a gene: 9. Germline values: CDR1 PRHDT, CDR2 FYEKMQ (reference sequence). The CDR3 reads CASTPGGQGTGELFF. CDR3 bases: TGTGCCAGCACCCCGGGGGGGCAGGGGACCGGGGAGCTGTTTTTT.

The rearrangement uses TRBV19 and TRBJ2-7, with 8 positions matching TRBD1. This CDR3 region has 16 residues. CDR1 LNHDA and CDR2 SQIVND come from the germline V gene (reference sequence). Losses at the gene ends were 4 bases for V and 5 bases for J; bases not matched to a gene: 13. CDR3 in DNA: TGTGCCAGTAGTAACCCTCCGGGACAGGTTAAGGACGAGCAGTACTTC. Its protein is CASSNPPGQVKDEQYF.

The chain recombines TRBV2 with TRBJ2-3; D ambiguous. CDR1 SNHLY and CDR2 FYNNEI come from the germline V gene. V lost 6 bases and J lost 6, with 10 bases in between. This CDR3 comprises 12 residues. The CDR3 here is CASSPRLDTQYF. The CDR3 region has the DNA TGTGCCAGCAGCCCCCGACTCGATACGCAGTATTTT.

This clone was observed once. The chain links TRBV6-5 to TRBJ2-5, with D possibly TRBD1 on 6 matching bases. The CDR3 sequence is 14 residues long. Germline CDR1 is MNHEY and CDR2 is SVGAGI. V lost 0 bases and J lost 3, with 8 bases in between. The CDR3 reads CASSYSYREETQYF. CDR3 sequence (DNA): TGTGCCAGCAGTTACTCCTACAGGGAAGAGACCCAGTACTTC.

The J gene is TRBJ2-7, the V gene TRBV27; the D gene is possibly TRBD2 (6 bases). V was trimmed by 10 bases and J by 3 bases, leaving 13 bases between them. This CDR3 comprises 12 residues. Germline CDR1 reads MNHEY; CDR2 reads SMNVEV (reference sequence). The CDR3 loop reads CATGDFGYEQYF. The DNA for the CDR3 is TGTGCCACCGGGGACTTCGGCTACGAGCAGTACTTC.

This clone was recorded only once. The chain recombines TRBV5-1 with TRBJ2-7; 7 nucleotides line up with TRBD1. Germline-derived CDR1 and CDR2 are SGHRS and YFSETQ. V gave up 4 bases and J gave up 5 bases; unmatched junction bases: 3. The CDR3 totals 12 residues. The CDR3 DNA sequence: TGCGCCAGCAGCGGGGACAGCCACGAGCAGTACTTC. This codes for CASSGDSHEQYF.

The V gene is TRBV5-1, the J gene TRBJ1-3, with 7 bases matching TRBD1. This CDR3 has 16 amino acids. In germline, CDR1 is SGHRS, CDR2 YFSETQ. With V trimmed by 6 bases and J by 4 bases, 13 bases remained unmatched. The chain's CDR3 is CASMRTGRTGGNTIYF. CDR3 sequence (DNA): TGCGCCAGCATGAGGACAGGACGAACGGGGGGAAACACCATATATTTT.